The 17 T cell receptor beta chains below come from one sample, sequenced in a study of early T cells in non-severe SARS-CoV-2 infection. Each CDR3 protein is one row after TCRdb ran MiXCR on the 5' RACE reads. The data contain some 67,000 distinct CDR3 sequences, over 8% of them seen just once; the ten biggest clones take up around 15%. This specimen was whole blood, taken at baseline. The receptors were sampled from an adult who was a healthcare worker with PCR-confirmed SARS-CoV-2 infection or an uninfected control (not recorded which).

CDR3 loop: CSASVGTGFNQPQHF. The CDR3 coding sequence is TGCAGTGCTAGTGTTGGGACAGGCTTCAATCAGCCCCAGCATTTT. The chain carries TRBV20-1 and TRBJ1-5, with 8 bases matching TRBD1. V gave up 3 bases and J gave up 3 bases; unmatched junction bases: 7. Germline CDR1 DFQATT, CDR2 SNEGSKA (reference sequence). This CDR3 spans 15 amino acids.

This clonotype was recorded many times. J is TRBJ1-5 and V is TRBV27; D is ambiguous. Trimming removed 4 bases from V and 6 bases from J, with 16 bases in between. In germline, CDR1 is MNHEY, CDR2 SMNVEV (reference sequence). This CDR3 is built from 15 residues. The CDR3 DNA sequence: TGTGCCAGCAGTTCCGCCGAGGGTGGCAGTCAGCCCCAGCATTTT. Translating it yields CASSSAEGGSQPQHF.

The chain carries TRBV29-1 and TRBJ1-3; D gene unclear. The length of the CDR3 is 12 residues. Germline V gene data show CDR1 as SQVTM and CDR2 as ANQGSEA. V lost 6 bases, J lost 4 bases, and 10 bases lay in between. This CDR3 reads CSVLQTGNTIYF. Here the CDR3 DNA reads TGCAGCGTCTTACAGACAGGAAACACCATATATTTT.

The chain couples TRBV7-7 to TRBJ2-7; D remains ambiguous. Germline V gene data show CDR1 as SSHAT and CDR2 as FNYEAQ (reference sequence). The CDR3 loop spans 8 amino acids. V was pared by 5 bases and J by 12 bases, with 5 bases between. In DNA form, the CDR3 reads TGTGCCAGCAGCCCTGGGTACTTC. It translates to CASSPGYF.

This clonotype has a count of ten or more. The chain is built from TRBV7-2 and TRBJ2-1; D perhaps matches TRBD2 (5 bases). With 5 bases removed from V and 2 bases from J, the gap between germline ends came to 13 bases. The CDR3 covers 15 residues. Germline V CDR1 and CDR2: SGHTA, FQGNSA. As DNA, the CDR3 is TGTGCCAGCAGCCCAGACGGGAAAACCTACAATGAGCAGTTCTTC. Its protein is CASSPDGKTYNEQFF. The variable domain in full, completed from reference TRBV7-2 and TRBJ2-1, reads GAGVSQSPSNKVTEKGKDVELRCDPISGHTALYWYRQSLGQGLEFLIYFQGNSAPDKSGLPSDRFSAERTGGSVSTLTIQRTQQEDSAVYLCASSPDGKTYNEQFFGPGTRLTVL.

This clonotype occurred a few times. The CDR3 DNA follows: TGTGCCAGCAGCCAAGAAGGTTCGGGAGGGACCGAGCAGTACTTC. It codes for CASSQEGSGGTEQYF. The rearrangement joins TRBV4-2 to TRBJ2-7; 8 bases agree with TRBD2. CDR1 and CDR2 (germline): LGHNA, YNFKEQ. This CDR3 has 15 residues. J gave up 6 bases and V 0 bases, and 7 bases lay outside the gene matches.

This clonotype was recorded many times. The genes are TRBV28 and TRBJ2-1; 12 bases agree with TRBD1. The CDR3 loop spans 16 amino acids. Trimming at V came to 6 bases and at J to 7 bases, leaving 10 bases not matched to a gene. Germline assignment: CDR1 MDHEN and CDR2 SYDVKM. The CDR3 sequence is CASSPPSGQGANEQFF. DNA of the CDR3: TGTGCCAGCAGCCCTCCCTCGGGACAGGGGGCGAATGAGCAGTTCTTC.

There are many counts of this clonotype. This sequence joins TRBV28 and TRBJ2-7, with 8 bases that match TRBD2. Germline CDR1 and CDR2: MDHEN and SYDVKM. V lost 2 bases, J lost 3 bases, and 3 bases stayed unmatched. The CDR3 runs to 14 residues. The CDR3 is CASSLSGSLYEQYF. CDR3 sequence (DNA): TGTGCCAGCAGTTTAAGCGGGAGTCTCTACGAGCAGTACTTC.

This clonotype has only a few counts. The chain joins TRBV28 to TRBJ2-1; possibly TRBD2 for D (6 bases). V dropped 3 bases and J dropped 6 bases, with 12 bases sitting between them. CDR1 is MDHEN, CDR2 SYDVKM, per germline. This CDR3 is 14 amino acids long. The CDR3 region has the DNA TGTGCCAGCAGTTTGAGCGGGTCCCTCAATGAGCAGTTCTTC. It yields the protein CASSLSGSLNEQFF.

This clonotype turned up a few times. The chain combines TRBV28 with TRBJ1-2, with D possibly matching TRBD1 (6 bases). Trimming cost V 2 bases and J 7 bases, with 11 bases left between them. CDR1 is MDHEN and CDR2 is SYDVKM in the germline V gene. The CDR3 spans 13 residues. The CDR3: CASSLLQGLGYTF. The CDR3 DNA follows: TGTGCCAGCAGTTTACTGCAGGGGCTTGGCTACACCTTC.

This clonotype has a count of ten or more. The rearrangement links TRBV9 to TRBJ1-2; D unresolved. V shed 4 bases and J shed 4 bases, with 11 bases lying between them. Looked up from germline, CDR1 is SGDLS and CDR2 is YYNGEE. CDR3 length: 13 residues. CDR3 DNA sequence: TGTGCCAGCAGCCTCGATGGGGTCTATGGCTACACCTTC. Protein sequence: CASSLDGVYGYTF.

This clonotype was seen more than once but under ten times. The CDR3 sequence is CASSPKRASGSTDTQYF. CDR3 DNA: TGCGCCAGCAGCCCCAAGCGGGCTAGCGGGAGCACAGATACGCAGTATTTT. This chain uses TRBV4-3 with TRBJ2-3; 8 nucleotides agree with TRBD2. The CDR3 is made up of 17 amino acids. Germline CDR1 and CDR2: LGHNA and YSLEER. Trimming at V came to 4 bases and at J to 0 bases, leaving 9 bases not matched to a gene.

This clonotype appeared a few times. The chain employs TRBV5-4 and TRBJ2-6; no clear D. The CDR3 has 15 amino acids. V was cut by 4 bases and J by 0 bases, with 8 bases left in between. CDR1 and CDR2 (germline): SGHNT, YYREEE (reference sequence). The CDR3, as DNA: TGTGCCAGCAGCAACGCCCGCTCTGGGGCCAACGTCCTGACTTTC. It translates to CASSNARSGANVLTF.

This clonotype was observed a few times. The chain recombines TRBV7-2 with TRBJ2-5; D remains ambiguous. Trimming took off 2 bases at V and 6 bases at J, with 13 bases between the two ends. CDR3 length: 14 residues. Germline V gene lookup returns CDR1 SGHTA and CDR2 FQGNSA. CDR3 sequence (DNA): TGTGCCAGCAGCTTAAGCTCAACCGCCCAGACCCAGTACTTC. Translation gives CASSLSSTAQTQYF. Full variable domain (missing parts from reference TRBV7-2 and TRBJ2-5): GAGVSQSPSNKVTEKGKDVELRCDPISGHTALYWYRQSLGQGLEFLIYFQGNSAPDKSGLPSDRFSAERTGGSVSTLTIQRTQQEDSAVYLCASSLSSTAQTQYFGPGTRLLVL.

The chain recombines TRBV6-6 with TRBJ2-5, with D perhaps assigned TRBD1 or TRBD2 (6 bases each). This CDR3 comprises 17 residues. Between the trimmed V and J ends, which lost 4 bases and 0 bases, there was a span of 18 bases. CDR1 is MNHNY, CDR2 SVGAGI, per germline (reference sequence). CDR3 protein: CASSSAPGAKHQETQYF. DNA of the CDR3: TGTGCCAGCAGTTCGGCCCCGGGGGCTAAGCACCAAGAGACCCAGTACTTC.

The sample holds many counts of this clonotype. This sequence joins TRBV14 and TRBJ2-3; 7 bases fit TRBD2. Germline CDR1 SGHDN, CDR2 FVKESK. Trimming at V came to 6 bases and at J to 1 base, leaving 1 base not matched to a gene. CDR3 length: 13 amino acids. The CDR3 region is CASSLAGTDTQYF. DNA for the CDR3: TGTGCCAGCAGTCTAGCGGGCACAGATACGCAGTATTTT.

This clonotype was seen ten or more times. The rearrangement joins TRBV27 to TRBJ1-6; no reliable D call. The CDR3 runs 16 residues. Germline V gene sequence: CDR1 MNHEY, CDR2 SMNVEV (reference sequence). V lost 4 bases and J lost 7, with 17 bases in between. The CDR3: CASSSTGRLPNSPLHF. CDR3 nucleotides: TGTGCCAGCAGTTCGACCGGTAGGCTACCGAATTCACCCCTCCACTTT.